The clone carrying this T cell receptor (beta chain) showed up just once. The data stem from a study of T cell changes during pregnancy in multiple sclerosis. Some clones are missing from TCRdb's copy, which holds only in-frame ones; the method was immunoSEQ multiplex PCR. The repertoire includes about 89,000 clones, around 94% of them detected once, and 0.7% to 0.95% sits in the top ten. The receptor's source is a female donor with multiple sclerosis, enrolled in a pregnancy study. This material consisted of peripheral blood, taken in the third trimester of pregnancy.

The CDR3 bases are TGTGCCAGCAGTTTGGGACAGGGGGCCGTACAGCCCCAGCATTTT. Translated: CASSLGQGAVQPQHF. This chain links TRBV27 with TRBJ1-5, with 12 bases identical to TRBD1. Germline lookup yields CDR1 MNHEY and CDR2 SMNVEV (reference sequence). V shed 3 bases, J shed 7 bases, and the junction held 4 bases outside the gene matches. CDR3 length: 15 residues.